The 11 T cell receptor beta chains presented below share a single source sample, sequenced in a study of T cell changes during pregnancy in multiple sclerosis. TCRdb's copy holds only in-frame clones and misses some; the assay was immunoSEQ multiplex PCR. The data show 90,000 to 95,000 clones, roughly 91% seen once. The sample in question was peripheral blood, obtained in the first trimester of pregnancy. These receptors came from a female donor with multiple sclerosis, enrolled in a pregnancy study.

The CDR3 is CASTGGRNTEAFF. Here the CDR3 DNA reads TGTGCCAGTACGGGGGGGCGTAACACTGAAGCTTTCTTT. The chain joins TRBV6-5 to TRBJ1-1, with a possible D match to TRBD1 (6 bases). V lost 9 bases, J lost 2 bases, and 13 bases lay in between. The CDR3 sequence is 13 residues long. Germline CDR1 MNHEY, CDR2 SVGAGI.

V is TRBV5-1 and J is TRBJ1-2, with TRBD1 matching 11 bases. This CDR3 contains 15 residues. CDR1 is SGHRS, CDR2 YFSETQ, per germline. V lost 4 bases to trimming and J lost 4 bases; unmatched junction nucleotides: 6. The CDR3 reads CASSPKGQGAYGYTF. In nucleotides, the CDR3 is TGCGCCAGCAGCCCCAAAGGACAGGGGGCCTATGGCTACACCTTC.

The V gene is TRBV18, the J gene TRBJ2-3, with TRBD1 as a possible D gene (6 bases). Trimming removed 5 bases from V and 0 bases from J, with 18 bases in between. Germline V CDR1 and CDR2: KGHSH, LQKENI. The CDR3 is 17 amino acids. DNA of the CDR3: TGTGCCAGCTCAACGCCTTACAGGGATCATAGCACAGATACGCAGTATTTT. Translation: CASSTPYRDHSTDTQYF. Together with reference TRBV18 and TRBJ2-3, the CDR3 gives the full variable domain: NAGVMQNPRHLVRRRGQEARLRCSPMKGHSHVYWYRQLPEEGLKFMVYLQKENIIDESGMPKERFSAEFPKEGPSILRIQQVVRGDSAAYFCASSTPYRDHSTDTQYFGPGTRLTVL.

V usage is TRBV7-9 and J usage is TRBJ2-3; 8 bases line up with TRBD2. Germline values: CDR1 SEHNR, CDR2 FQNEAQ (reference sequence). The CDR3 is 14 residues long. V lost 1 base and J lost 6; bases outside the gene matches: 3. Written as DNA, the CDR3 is TGTGCCAGCAGCTTAGTGCGGGGGGCCGATACGCAGTATTTT. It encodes CASSLVRGADTQYF.

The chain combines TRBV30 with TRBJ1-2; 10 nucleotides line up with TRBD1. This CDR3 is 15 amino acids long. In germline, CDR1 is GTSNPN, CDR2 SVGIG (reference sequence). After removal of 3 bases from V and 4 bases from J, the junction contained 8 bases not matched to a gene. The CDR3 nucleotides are TGTGCCTGGAGGGGCGCGGGACAGGGGATCTATGGCTACACCTTC. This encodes CAWRGAGQGIYGYTF.

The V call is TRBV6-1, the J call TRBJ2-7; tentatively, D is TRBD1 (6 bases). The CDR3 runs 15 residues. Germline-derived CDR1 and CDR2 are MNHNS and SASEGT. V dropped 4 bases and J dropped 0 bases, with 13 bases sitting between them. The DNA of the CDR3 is TGTGCCAGCAGTGCTGGACAGTTGAGCTCCTACGAGCAGTACTTC. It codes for CASSAGQLSSYEQYF.

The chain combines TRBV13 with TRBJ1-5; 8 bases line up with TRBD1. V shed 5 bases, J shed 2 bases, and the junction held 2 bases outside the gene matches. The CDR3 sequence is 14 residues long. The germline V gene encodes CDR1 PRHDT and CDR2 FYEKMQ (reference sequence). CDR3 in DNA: TGTGCCAGCAGCGACAGGGGAGGCAATCAGCCCCAGCATTTT. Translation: CASSDRGGNQPQHF.

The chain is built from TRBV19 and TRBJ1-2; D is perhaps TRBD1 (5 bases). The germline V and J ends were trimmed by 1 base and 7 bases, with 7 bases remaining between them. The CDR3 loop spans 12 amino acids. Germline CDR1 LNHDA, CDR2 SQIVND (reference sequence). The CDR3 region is CASSIAGSGYTF. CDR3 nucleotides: TGTGCCAGTAGTATAGCAGGGTCTGGCTACACCTTC.

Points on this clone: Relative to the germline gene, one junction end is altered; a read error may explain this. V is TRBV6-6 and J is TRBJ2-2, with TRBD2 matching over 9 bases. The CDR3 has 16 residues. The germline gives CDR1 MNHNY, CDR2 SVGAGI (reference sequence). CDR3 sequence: CASSYFGLAKTGELFF. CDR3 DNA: TGTGCCAGCAGTTACTTCGGACTAGCGAAAACCGGGGAGCTGTTTTTT.

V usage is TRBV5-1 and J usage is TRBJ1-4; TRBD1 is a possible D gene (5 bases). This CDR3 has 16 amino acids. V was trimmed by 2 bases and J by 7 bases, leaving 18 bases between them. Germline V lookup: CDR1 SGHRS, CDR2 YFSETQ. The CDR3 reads CASSLRQAGMAEKLFF. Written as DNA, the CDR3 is TGCGCCAGCAGCTTAAGGCAGGCAGGGATGGCTGAAAAACTGTTTTTT.

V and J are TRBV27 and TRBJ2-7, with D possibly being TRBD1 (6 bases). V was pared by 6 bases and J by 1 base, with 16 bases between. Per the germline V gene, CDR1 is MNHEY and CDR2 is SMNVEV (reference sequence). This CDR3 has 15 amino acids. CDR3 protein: CASSSGQGTSYEQYF. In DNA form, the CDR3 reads TGTGCCAGCAGCTCGGGGCAGGGGACATCCTACGAGCAGTACTTC.